These 16 T cell receptor beta chains came from one sample sequenced in a study of beta chain features in type 1 diabetes. The whole isolated RNA underwent reverse transcription, so sequencing captured expressed TCRB transcripts. Produced via immunoSEQ multiplex PCR; TCRdb's table is partial and in-frame only. The sample records about 290,000 clones, approximately 8.1% being singletons. Sequenced material: central memory CD4+ T cells from blood. The receptors were gathered from a woman aged 18-29 years in good health.

This chain links TRBV5-4 with TRBJ2-1, with 10 bases fitting TRBD2. CDR1 is SGHNT and CDR2 is YYREEE in the germline V gene (reference sequence). V lost 4 bases, J lost 0 bases, and 4 bases stayed unmatched. The CDR3 has 16 amino acids. CDR3 sequence (DNA): TGTGCCAGCAGCCAGCAGCGGGGGGGCTCCTACAATGAGCAGTTCTTC. It translates to CASSQQRGGSYNEQFF.

V is TRBV27 and J is TRBJ1-1; no reliable D call. This CDR3 contains 14 residues. CDR1 and CDR2 from the germline V gene are MNHEY and SMNVEV (reference sequence). Deletions cut 6 bases from V and 1 base from J, with 12 bases between. Written as DNA, the CDR3 is TGTGCCAGCAGAAAATTCAAGCAGAACACTGAAGCTTTCTTT. Protein: CASRKFKQNTEAFF.

This clone was recorded many times. V is TRBV10-3 and J is TRBJ2-7, with TRBD1 identical over 8 bases. V dropped 5 bases and J dropped 3; count of bases not matched to a gene: 3. Germline loops: CDR1 ENHRY, CDR2 SYGVKD. The CDR3 covers 13 residues. CDR3 nucleotide sequence: TGTGCCATCAGTAGACAGGGGAACTACGAGCAGTACTTC. As protein: CAISRQGNYEQYF.

The rearrangement joins TRBV4-2 to TRBJ2-3, with 11 bases lining up with TRBD1. The V gene end was trimmed by 5 bases and the J gene end by 3 bases; junction bases not matched to a gene: 4. The CDR3 is 15 amino acids. Germline CDR1 and CDR2: LGHNA and YNFKEQ. CDR3 sequence: CASSLDRGRTDTQYF. Written as DNA, the CDR3 is TGTGCCAGCAGCTTGGACAGGGGGCGGACAGATACGCAGTATTTT.

This clone has ten or more counts. The chain carries TRBV2 and TRBJ2-2; the D is unclear. Germline V gene sequence: CDR1 SNHLY, CDR2 FYNNEI. The germline V and J ends were trimmed by 3 bases and 0 bases, with 11 bases remaining between them. The CDR3 contains 16 residues. The CDR3 here is CASSDLQPSNTGELFF. CDR3 in DNA: TGTGCCAGCAGTGATCTACAGCCTTCGAACACCGGGGAGCTGTTTTTT.

The chain combines TRBV29-1 with TRBJ2-2, with D perhaps given as TRBD1 or TRBD2 (6 bases each). The CDR3 spans 15 residues. Germline V gene lookup returns CDR1 SQVTM and CDR2 ANQGSEA. Trimming stripped 4 bases from V and 0 bases from J, with 12 bases between. The chain's CDR3 is CSVVWGAPNTGELFF. Here the CDR3 DNA reads TGCAGCGTTGTTTGGGGGGCCCCGAACACCGGGGAGCTGTTTTTT.

This clone came up a few times. V is TRBV7-2 and J is TRBJ2-5; D unresolved. Trimming pared 5 bases from V and 3 bases from J, leaving 16 bases between. The CDR3 has 15 residues. Germline-derived CDR1 and CDR2 are SGHTA and FQGNSA. For the CDR3, the DNA is TGTGCCAGCAGCCCTCTCCGGAGTAGGGAAGAGACCCAGTACTTC. Protein: CASSPLRSREETQYF.

This clone was detected a few times. This chain links TRBV7-2 with TRBJ2-3, with TRBD1 as a possible D gene (6 bases). Trimming cost V 5 bases and J 1 base, with 13 bases left between them. The CDR3 length is 15 residues. Germline CDR1 SGHTA, CDR2 FQGNSA. The CDR3 spells CASSLQGSGTDTQYF. The DNA for the CDR3 is TGTGCCAGCAGCCTACAGGGATCCGGCACAGATACGCAGTATTTT.

The chain employs TRBV2 and TRBJ2-1, with D possibly being TRBD2 (5 bases). V was clipped by 5 bases and J by 9 bases, with 14 bases between them. The V gene's germline CDR1 is SNHLY and CDR2 FYNNEI. The CDR3 is 13 amino acids. For the CDR3, the DNA is TGTGCCAGCAGTATCCTCTTAGCGAGTGAGCAGTTCTTC. It yields the protein CASSILLASEQFF.

This clone was counted many times. This sequence joins TRBV14 and TRBJ2-2, with 7 bases matching TRBD1. This CDR3 has 14 residues. V dropped 6 bases and J dropped 1; count of bases not matched to a gene: 2. CDR1 SGHDN and CDR2 FVKESK come from the germline V gene. CDR3: CASRRQGNTGELFF. DNA of the CDR3: TGTGCCAGCAGAAGACAGGGGAACACCGGGGAGCTGTTTTTT. Filled out from reference TRBV14 and TRBJ2-2, the complete variable domain reads EAGVTQFPSHSVIEKGQTVTLRCDPISGHDNLYWYRRVMGKEIKFLLHFVKESKQDESGMPNNRFLAERTGGTYSTLKVQPAELEDSGVYFCASRRQGNTGELFFGEGSRLTVL.

This clone was seen at least ten times. The chain combines TRBV7-9 with TRBJ1-6; TRBD1 is a possible D gene (5 bases). Germline V gene lookup returns CDR1 SEHNR and CDR2 FQNEAQ (reference sequence). V gave up 1 base and J gave up 7 bases, with 8 bases separating them. There are 14 residues in the CDR3. The CDR3 DNA reads TGTGCCAGCAGCTTAGGATGGGGGAATTCACCCCTCCACTTT. Translating it yields CASSLGWGNSPLHF.

The V call is TRBV7-3, the J call TRBJ2-1; D perhaps matches TRBD2 (6 bases). The germline CDR1 and CDR2 sequences are SGHTA and FQGTGA. This CDR3 is 11 amino acids long. Trimming shortened V by 4 bases and J by 10 bases, and 8 bases separated the two germline ends. The CDR3 bases are TGTGCCAGCAGCTCTGGACTAGAGCAGTTCTTC. Encoded protein: CASSSGLEQFF.

This chain links TRBV5-1 with TRBJ2-2; D gene unclear. The germline V and J ends were trimmed by 0 bases and 4 bases, with 7 bases remaining between them. CDR1 and CDR2 (germline): SGHRS, YFSETQ. The CDR3 length is 14 residues. The CDR3 sequence: CASSLVVGTGELFF. In nucleotides, the CDR3 is TGCGCCAGCAGCTTGGTAGTCGGCACCGGGGAGCTGTTTTTT.

There are a few counts of this clone. J is TRBJ2-5 and V is TRBV7-2; 7 bases match TRBD2. The CDR3 loop spans 15 amino acids. V was clipped by 2 bases and J by 2 bases; unmatched bases: 5. Germline assignment: CDR1 SGHTA and CDR2 FQGNSA. Written as DNA, the CDR3 is TGTGCCAGCAGCTTACAGTACGGGGGGCAAGAGACCCAGTACTTC. Translating gives CASSLQYGGQETQYF.

The chain's CDR3 is CASSPRTSGSNEQYF. The CDR3 DNA sequence: TGTGCCAGCAGCCCGCGGACTAGCGGGAGCAACGAGCAGTACTTC. This sequence joins TRBV9 and TRBJ2-7; 13 bases line up with TRBD2. The CDR3 length is 15 residues. The germline V gene has CDR1 SGDLS and CDR2 YYNGEE. Trimming at V came to 4 bases and at J to 5 bases, leaving 6 bases not matched to a gene.

The rearrangement links TRBV7-8 to TRBJ2-2; a weak D match, TRBD2 (6 bases). The V end was cut by 1 base, the J end by 4 bases, with 7 bases between. The V gene's germline CDR1 is SGHVS and CDR2 FQNEAQ. This CDR3 has 14 amino acids. DNA for the CDR3: TGTGCCAGCAGCTTAGAGCGGGCCACCGGGGAGCTGTTTTTT. Its protein is CASSLERATGELFF.